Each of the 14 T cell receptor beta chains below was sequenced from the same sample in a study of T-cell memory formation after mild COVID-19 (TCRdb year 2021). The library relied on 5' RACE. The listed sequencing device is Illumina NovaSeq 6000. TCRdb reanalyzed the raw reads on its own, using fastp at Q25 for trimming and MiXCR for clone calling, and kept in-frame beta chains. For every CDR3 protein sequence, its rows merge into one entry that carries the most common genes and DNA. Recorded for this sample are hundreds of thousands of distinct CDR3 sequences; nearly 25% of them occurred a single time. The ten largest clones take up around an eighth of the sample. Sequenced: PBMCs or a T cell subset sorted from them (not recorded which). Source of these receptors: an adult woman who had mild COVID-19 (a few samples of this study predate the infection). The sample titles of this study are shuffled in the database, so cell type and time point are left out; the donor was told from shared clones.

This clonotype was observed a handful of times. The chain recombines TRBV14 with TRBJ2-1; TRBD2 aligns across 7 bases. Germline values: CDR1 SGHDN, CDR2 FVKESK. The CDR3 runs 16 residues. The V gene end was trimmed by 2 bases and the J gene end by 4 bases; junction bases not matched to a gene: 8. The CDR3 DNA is TGTGCCAGCAGCCAATTTCCTCTAGCGGCTTACAATGAGCAGTTCTTC. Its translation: CASSQFPLAAYNEQFF.

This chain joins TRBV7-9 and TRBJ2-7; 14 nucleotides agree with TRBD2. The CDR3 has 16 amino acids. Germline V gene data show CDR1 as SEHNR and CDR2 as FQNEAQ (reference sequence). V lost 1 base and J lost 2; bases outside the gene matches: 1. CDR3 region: CASSLEGLAGAYEQYF. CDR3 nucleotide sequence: TGTGCCAGCAGCTTAGAGGGACTAGCGGGGGCCTACGAGCAGTACTTC. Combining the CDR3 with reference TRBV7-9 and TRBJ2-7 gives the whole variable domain DTGVSQNPRHKITKRGQNVTFRCDPISEHNRLYWYRQTLGQGPEFLTYFQNEAQLEKSRLLSDRFSAERPKGSFSTLEIQRTEQGDSAMYLCASSLEGLAGAYEQYFGPGTRLTVT.

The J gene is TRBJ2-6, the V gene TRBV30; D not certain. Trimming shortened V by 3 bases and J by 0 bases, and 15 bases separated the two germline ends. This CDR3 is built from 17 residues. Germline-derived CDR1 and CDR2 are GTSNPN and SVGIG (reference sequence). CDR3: CAWRSSLPSSGANVLTF. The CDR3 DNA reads TGTGCCTGGAGGTCGTCCCTTCCCAGCTCTGGGGCCAACGTCCTGACTTTC.

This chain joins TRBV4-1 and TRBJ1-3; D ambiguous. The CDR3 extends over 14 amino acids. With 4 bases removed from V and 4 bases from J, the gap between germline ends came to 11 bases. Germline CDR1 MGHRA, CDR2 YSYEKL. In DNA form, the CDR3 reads TGCGCCAGCAGCCGAGGTGTTCTGGGAAACACCATATATTTT. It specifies CASSRGVLGNTIYF.

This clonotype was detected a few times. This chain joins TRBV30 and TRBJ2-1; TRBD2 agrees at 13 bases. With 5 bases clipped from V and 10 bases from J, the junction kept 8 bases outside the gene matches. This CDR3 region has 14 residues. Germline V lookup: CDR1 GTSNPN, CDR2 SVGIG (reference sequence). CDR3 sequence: CAWSGTSGTREQFF. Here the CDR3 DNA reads TGTGCCTGGTCCGGGACTAGCGGGACCCGGGAGCAGTTCTTC. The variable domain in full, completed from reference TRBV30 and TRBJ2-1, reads SQTIHQWPATLVQPVGSPLSLECTVEGTSNPNLYWYRQAAGRGLQLLFYSVGIGQISSEVPQNLSASRPQDRQFILSSKKLLLSDSGFYLCAWSGTSGTREQFFGPGTRLTVL.

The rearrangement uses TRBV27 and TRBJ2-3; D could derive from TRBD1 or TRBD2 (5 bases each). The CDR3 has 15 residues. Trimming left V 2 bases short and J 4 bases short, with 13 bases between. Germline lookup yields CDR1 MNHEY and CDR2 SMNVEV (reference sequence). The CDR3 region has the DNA TGTGCCAGCAGTTTAAGAGGGACGGGCGCAGATACGCAGTATTTT. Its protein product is CASSLRGTGADTQYF.

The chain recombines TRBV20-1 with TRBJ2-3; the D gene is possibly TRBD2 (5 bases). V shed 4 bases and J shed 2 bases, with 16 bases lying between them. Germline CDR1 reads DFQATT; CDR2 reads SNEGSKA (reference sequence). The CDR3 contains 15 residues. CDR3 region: CSATDRDGPTDTQYF. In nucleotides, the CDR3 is TGCAGTGCTACCGACCGGGATGGGCCCACAGATACGCAGTATTTT.

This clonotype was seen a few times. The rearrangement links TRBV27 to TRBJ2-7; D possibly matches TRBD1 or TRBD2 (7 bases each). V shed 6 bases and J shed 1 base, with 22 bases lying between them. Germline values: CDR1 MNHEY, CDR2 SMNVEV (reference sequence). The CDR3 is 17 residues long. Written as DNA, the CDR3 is TGTGCCAGCAGCAAACAAGGGGAGGGGGCGCGGTCCTACGAGCAGTACTTC. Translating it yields CASSKQGEGARSYEQYF.

The DNA of the CDR3 is TGTGCCTGGACACCCCGGACGGCCTACGAGCAGTACTTC. Translated, it gives CAWTPRTAYEQYF. This chain uses TRBV30 with TRBJ2-7, with unresolved D. CDR3 length: 13 residues. The ends were cut back, 4 bases at V and 2 bases at J, with 12 bases in the middle. The germline V gene encodes CDR1 GTSNPN and CDR2 SVGIG (reference sequence).

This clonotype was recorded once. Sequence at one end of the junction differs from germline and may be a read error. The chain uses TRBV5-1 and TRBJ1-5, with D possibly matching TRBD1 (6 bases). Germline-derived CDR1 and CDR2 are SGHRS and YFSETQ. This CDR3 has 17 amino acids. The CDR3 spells CASSPFAGDDSNPPQHF. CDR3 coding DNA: TGCGCCAGCAGCCCATTTGCAGGGGACGATAGCAATCCGCCCCAGCATTTT.

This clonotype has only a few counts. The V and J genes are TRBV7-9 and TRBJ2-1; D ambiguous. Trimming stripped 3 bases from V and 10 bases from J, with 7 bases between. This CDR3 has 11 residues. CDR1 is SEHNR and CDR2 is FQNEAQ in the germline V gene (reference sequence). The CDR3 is CASSFPLEQFF. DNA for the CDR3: TGTGCCAGCAGCTTCCCTTTGGAGCAGTTCTTC.

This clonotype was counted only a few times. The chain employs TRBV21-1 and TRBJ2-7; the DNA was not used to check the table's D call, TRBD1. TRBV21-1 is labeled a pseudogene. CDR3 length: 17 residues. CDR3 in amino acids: CASSKAEDRAKPYEQYF. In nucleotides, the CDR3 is TGTGCCAGCAGCAAAGCCGAGGACAGGGCGAAACCTTACGAGCAGTACTTC.

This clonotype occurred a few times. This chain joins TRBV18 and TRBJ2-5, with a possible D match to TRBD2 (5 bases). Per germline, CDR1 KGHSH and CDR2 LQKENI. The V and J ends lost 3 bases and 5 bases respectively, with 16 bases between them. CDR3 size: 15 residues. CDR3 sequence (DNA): TGTGCCAGCTCACCTAATTCCGGGATTGCGGAGACCCAGTACTTC. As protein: CASSPNSGIAETQYF.

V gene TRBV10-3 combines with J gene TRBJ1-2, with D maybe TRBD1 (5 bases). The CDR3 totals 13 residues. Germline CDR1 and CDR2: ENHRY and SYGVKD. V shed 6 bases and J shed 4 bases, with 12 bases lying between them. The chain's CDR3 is CAISAGGTYGYTF. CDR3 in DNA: TGTGCCATCAGCGCGGGAGGGACCTATGGCTACACCTTC.